The rows below give T cell receptor beta chains drawn from one sample of a study of T cell responses to AZD1222 COVID-19 vaccine. Assay used: immunoSEQ multiplex PCR; TCRdb lists only in-frame clones, some missing. Here the sample spans about 69,000 clones, 86% being singletons. This sample comprised peripheral blood, obtained on day 0 of AZD1222 vaccination. The receptors derive from an adult in good health. CDR3s include the opening cysteine and the closing phenylalanine or tryptophan. Clone size appears in some rows only: once, few, many, or a class for an expanded clone.

clone_size v_call cdr3_aa
- TRBV13 CASSSRMGGLPNEKLFF
- TRBV7-9 CASSWEQGGAEAFF
- TRBV3-1/TRBV3-2 CASSDNYEQYF
- TRBV5-4 CASSLGLAGGEQYF
- TRBV6-5 CASSPDRSSGNTIYF
- TRBV27 CASSSGTGNQPQHF
- TRBV29-1 CSVESSLGNEQFF
- TRBV23-1 CASSLRTGNTIYF
- TRBV24-1 CATSDFGYEQYF
- TRBV7-9 CASSRVQETQYF
- TRBV9 CASSVAVAGQGSGNTIYF
- TRBV6-5 CASSRRAPTDTQYF
- TRBV27 CASSFNMGAGADTQYF
large TRBV5-5 CASKRKGWVYNEQFF
- TRBV30 CAYGRGPFNTEAFF
few TRBV28 CASRAGGRNQPQHF
- TRBV27 CASSFSGVGGYTF
- TRBV7-9 CASSLFSAGEVEFF
- TRBV6-5 CASTGGYSNQPQHF
- TRBV2 CASSERGTDTQYF
once TRBV29-1 CSVATGLLRELFF
- TRBV28 CASVSSGVYQETQYF
once TRBV28 CASSSLTSGSSYEQYF